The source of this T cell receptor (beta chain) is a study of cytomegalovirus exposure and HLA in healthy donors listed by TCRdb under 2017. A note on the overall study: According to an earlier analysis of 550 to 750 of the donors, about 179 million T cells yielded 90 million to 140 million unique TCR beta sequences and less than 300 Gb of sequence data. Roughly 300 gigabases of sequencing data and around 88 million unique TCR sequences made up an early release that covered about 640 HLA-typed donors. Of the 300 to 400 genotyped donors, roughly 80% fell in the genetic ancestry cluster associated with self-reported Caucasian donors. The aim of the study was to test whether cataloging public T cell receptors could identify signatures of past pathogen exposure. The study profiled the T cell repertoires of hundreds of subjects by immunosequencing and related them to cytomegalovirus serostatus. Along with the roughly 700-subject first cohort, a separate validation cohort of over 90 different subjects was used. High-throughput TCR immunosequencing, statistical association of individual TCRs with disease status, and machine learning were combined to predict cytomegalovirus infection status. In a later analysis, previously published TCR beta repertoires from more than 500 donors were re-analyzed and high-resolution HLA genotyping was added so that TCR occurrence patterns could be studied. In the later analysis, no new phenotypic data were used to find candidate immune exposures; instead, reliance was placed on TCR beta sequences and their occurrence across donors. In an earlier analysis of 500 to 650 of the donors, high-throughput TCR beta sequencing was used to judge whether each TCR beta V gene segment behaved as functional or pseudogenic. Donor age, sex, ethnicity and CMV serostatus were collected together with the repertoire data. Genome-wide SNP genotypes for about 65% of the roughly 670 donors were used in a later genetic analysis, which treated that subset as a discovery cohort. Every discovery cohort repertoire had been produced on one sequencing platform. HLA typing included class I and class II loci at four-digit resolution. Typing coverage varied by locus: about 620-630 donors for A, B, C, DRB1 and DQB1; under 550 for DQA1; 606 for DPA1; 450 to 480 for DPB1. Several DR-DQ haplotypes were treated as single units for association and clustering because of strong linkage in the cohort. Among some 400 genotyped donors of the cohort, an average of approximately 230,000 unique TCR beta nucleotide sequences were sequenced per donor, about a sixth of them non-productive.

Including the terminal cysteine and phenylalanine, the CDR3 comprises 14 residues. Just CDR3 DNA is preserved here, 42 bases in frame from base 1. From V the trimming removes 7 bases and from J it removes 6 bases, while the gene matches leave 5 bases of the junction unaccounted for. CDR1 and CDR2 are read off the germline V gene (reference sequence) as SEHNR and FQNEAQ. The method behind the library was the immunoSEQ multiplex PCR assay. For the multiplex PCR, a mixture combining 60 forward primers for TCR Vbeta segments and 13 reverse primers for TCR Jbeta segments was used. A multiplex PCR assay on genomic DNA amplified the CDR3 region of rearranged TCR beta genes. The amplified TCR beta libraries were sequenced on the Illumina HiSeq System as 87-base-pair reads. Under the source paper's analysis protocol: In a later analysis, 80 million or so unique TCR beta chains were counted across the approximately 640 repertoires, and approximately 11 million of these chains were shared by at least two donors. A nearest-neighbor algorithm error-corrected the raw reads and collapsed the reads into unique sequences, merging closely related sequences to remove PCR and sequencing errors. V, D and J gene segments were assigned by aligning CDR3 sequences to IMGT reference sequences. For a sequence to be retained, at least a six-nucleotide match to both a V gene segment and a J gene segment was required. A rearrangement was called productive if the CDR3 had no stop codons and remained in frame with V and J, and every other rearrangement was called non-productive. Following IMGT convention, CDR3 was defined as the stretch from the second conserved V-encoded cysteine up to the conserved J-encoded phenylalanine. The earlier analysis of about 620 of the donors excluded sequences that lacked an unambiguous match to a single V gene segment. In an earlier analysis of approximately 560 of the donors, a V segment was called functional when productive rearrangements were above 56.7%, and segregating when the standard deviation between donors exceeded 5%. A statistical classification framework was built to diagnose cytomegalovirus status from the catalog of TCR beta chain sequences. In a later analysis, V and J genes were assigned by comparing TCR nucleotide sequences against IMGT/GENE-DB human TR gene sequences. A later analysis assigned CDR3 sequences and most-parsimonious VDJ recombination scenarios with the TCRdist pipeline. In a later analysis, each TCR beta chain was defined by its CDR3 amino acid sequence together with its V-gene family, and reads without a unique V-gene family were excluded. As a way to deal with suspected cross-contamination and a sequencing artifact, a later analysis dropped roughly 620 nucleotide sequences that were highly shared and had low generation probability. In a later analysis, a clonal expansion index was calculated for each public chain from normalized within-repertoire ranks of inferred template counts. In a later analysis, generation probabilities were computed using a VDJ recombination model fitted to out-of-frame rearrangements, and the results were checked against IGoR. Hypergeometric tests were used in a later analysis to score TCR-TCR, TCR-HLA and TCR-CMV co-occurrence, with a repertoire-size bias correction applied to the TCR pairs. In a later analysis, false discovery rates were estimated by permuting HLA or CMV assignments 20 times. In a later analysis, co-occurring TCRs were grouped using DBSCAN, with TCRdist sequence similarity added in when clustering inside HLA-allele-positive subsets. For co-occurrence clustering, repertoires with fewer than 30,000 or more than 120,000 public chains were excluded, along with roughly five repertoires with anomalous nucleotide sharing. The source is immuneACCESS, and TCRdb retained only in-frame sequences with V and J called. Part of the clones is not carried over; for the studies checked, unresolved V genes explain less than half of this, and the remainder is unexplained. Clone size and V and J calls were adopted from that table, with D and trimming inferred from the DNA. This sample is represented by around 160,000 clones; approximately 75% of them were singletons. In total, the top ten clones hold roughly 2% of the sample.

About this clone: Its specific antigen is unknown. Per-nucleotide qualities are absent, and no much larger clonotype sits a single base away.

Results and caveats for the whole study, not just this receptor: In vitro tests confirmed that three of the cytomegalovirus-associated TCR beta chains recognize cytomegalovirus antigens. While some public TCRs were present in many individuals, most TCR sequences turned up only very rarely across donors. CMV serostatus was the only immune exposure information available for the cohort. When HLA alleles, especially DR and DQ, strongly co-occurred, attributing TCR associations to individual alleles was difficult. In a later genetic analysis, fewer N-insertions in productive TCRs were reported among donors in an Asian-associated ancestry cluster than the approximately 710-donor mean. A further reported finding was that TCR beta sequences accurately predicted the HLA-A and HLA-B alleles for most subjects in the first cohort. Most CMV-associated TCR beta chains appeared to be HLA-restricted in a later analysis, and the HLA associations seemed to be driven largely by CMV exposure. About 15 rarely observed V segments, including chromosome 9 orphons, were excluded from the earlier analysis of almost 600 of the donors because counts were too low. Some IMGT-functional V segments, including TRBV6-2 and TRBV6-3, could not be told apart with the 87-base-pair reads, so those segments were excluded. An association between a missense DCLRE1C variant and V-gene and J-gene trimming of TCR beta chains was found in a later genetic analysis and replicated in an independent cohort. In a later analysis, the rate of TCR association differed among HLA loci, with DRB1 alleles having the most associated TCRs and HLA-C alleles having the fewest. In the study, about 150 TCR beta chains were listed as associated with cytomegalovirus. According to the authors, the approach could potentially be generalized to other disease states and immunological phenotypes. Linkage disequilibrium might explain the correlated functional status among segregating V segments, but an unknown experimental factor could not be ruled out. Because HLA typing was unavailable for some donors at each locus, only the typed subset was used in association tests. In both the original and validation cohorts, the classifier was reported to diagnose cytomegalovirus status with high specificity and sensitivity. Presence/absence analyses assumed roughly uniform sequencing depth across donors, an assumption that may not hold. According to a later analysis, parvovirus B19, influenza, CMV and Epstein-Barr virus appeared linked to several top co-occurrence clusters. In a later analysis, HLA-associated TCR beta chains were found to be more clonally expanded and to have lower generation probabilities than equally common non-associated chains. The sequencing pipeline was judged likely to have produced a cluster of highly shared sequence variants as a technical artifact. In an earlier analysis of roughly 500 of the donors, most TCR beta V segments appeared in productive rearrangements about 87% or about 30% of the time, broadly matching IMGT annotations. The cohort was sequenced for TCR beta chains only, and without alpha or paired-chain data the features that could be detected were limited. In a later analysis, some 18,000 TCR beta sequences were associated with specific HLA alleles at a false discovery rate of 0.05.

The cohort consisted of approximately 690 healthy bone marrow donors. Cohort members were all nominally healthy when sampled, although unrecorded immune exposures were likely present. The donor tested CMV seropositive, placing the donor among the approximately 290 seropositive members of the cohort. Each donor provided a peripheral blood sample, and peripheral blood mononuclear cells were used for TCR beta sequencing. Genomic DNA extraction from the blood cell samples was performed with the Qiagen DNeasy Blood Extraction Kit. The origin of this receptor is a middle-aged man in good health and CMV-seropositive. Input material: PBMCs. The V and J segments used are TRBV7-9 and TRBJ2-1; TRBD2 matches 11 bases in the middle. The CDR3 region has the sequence CASNLAGGINEQFF. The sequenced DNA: TGTGCCAGCAACCTAGCGGGGGGTATCAATGAGCAGTTCTTC.